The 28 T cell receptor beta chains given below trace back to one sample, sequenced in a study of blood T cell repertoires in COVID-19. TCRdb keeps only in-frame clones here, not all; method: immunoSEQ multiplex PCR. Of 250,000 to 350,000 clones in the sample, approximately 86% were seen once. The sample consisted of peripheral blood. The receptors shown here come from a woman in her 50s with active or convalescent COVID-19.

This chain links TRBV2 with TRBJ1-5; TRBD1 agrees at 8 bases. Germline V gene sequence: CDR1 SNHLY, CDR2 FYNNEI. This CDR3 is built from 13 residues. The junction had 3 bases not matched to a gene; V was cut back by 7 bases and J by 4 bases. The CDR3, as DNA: TGTGCCAGCAATGGACAGGGAAATCAGCCCCAGCATTTT. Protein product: CASNGQGNQPQHF.

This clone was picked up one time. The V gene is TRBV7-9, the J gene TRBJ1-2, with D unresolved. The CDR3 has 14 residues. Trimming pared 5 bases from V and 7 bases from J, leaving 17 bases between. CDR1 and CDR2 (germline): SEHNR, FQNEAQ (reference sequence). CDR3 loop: CASSLGGQSLGYTF. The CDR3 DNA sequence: TGTGCCAGCAGCCTCGGCGGGCAGTCGCTTGGCTACACCTTC.

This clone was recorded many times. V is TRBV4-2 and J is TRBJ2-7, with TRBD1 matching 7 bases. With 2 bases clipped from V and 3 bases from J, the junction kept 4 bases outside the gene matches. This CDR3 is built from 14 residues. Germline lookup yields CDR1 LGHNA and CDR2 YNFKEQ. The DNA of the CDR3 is TGTGCCAGCAGCCAAAGAGGGGGCCACTACGAGCAGTACTTC. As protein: CASSQRGGHYEQYF.

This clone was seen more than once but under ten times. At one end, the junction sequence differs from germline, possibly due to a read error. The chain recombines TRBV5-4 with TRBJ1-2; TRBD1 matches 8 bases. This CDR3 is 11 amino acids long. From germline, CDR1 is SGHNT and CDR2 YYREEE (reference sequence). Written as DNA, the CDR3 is TGTGCCAGCAGCTGGGACAGGTCTACATCCTTC. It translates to CASSWDRSTSF.

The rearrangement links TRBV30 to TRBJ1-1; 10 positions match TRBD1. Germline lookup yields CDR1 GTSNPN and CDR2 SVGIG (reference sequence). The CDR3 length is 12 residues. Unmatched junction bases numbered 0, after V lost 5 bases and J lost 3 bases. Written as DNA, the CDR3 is TGTGCCTGGGGGACAGGGGACACTGAAGCTTTCTTT. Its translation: CAWGTGDTEAFF.

CDR3 sequence (DNA): TGTGCCAGCACCGGGGACTGGGGGGAAAAACTGTTTTTT. Protein product: CASTGDWGEKLFF. The chain joins TRBV6-6 to TRBJ1-4; tentative D call: TRBD1 (5 bases). CDR3 length: 13 amino acids. Trimming removed 7 bases at V and 8 bases at J, with 14 bases between. Germline lookup yields CDR1 MNHNY and CDR2 SVGAGI (reference sequence).

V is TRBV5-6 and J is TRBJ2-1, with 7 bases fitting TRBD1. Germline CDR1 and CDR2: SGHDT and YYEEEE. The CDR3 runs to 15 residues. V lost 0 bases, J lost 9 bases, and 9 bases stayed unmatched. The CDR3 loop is CASSLVGQRISEQFF. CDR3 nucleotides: TGTGCCAGCAGCTTGGTGGGACAGAGAATTAGTGAGCAGTTCTTC.

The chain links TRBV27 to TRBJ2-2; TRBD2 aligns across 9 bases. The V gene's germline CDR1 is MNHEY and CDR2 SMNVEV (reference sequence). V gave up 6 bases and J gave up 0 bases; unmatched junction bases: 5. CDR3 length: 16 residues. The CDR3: CASRQRLAANTGELFF. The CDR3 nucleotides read TGTGCCAGCAGGCAAAGACTAGCGGCGAACACCGGGGAGCTGTTTTTT.

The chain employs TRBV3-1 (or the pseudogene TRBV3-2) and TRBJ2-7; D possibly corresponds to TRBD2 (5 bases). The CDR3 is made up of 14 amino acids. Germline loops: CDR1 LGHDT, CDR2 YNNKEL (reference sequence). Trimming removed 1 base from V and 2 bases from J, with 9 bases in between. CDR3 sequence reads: CASSQATGTYEQYF. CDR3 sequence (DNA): TGTGCCAGCAGCCAAGCGACGGGGACCTACGAGCAGTACTTC.

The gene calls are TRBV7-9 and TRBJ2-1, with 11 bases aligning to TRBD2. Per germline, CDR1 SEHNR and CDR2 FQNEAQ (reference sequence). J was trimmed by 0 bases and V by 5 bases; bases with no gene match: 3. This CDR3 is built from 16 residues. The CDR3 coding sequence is TGTGCCAGCAGCAAGACTAGCGGGGACTCCTACAATGAGCAGTTCTTC. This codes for CASSKTSGDSYNEQFF.

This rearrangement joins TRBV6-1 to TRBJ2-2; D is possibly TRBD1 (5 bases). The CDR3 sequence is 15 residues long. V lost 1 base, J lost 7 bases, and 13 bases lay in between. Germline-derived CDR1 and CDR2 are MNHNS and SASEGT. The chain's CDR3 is CASSEVFRVNGELFF. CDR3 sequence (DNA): TGTGCCAGCAGTGAAGTATTCAGGGTAAACGGGGAGCTGTTTTTT.

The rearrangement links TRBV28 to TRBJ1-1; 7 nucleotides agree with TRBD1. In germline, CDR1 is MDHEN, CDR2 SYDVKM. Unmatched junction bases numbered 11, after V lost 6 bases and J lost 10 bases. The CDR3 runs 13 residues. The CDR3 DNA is TGTGCCAGCAGGACAGGGACCCCGGTCCGAGCTTTCTTT. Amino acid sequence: CASRTGTPVRAFF.

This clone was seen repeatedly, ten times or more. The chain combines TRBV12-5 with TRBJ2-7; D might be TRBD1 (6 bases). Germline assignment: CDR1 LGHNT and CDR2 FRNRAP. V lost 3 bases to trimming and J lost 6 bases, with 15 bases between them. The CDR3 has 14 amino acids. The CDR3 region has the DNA TGTGCTAGTGGTTTACAGGGAGCTGCCGGCGAGCAGTACTTC. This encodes CASGLQGAAGEQYF.

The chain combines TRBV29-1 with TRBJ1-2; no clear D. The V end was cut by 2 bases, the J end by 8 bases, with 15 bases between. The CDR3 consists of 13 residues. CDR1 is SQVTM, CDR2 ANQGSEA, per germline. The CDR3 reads CSVERLGIGGYTF. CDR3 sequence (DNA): TGCAGCGTTGAAAGGTTGGGCATTGGCGGCTACACCTTC.

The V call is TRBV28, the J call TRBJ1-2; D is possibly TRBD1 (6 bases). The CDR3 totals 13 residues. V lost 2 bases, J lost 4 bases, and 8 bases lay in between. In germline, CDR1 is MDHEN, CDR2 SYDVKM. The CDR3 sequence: CASSLQGRYGYTF. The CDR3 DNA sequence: TGTGCCAGCAGTTTACAGGGGCGCTATGGCTACACCTTC.

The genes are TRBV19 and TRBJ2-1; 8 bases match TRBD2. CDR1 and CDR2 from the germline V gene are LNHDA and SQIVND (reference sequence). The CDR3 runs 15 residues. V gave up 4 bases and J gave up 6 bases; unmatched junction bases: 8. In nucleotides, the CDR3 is TGTGCCAGTAGTACCCCAAAGCGGGAGATCAATGAGCAGTTCTTC. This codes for CASSTPKREINEQFF. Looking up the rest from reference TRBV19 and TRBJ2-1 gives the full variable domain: DGGITQSPKYLFRKEGQNVTLSCEQNLNHDAMYWYRQDPGQGLRLIYYSQIVNDFQKGDIAEGYSVSREKKESFPLTVTSAQKNPTAFYLCASSTPKREINEQFFGPGTRLTVL.

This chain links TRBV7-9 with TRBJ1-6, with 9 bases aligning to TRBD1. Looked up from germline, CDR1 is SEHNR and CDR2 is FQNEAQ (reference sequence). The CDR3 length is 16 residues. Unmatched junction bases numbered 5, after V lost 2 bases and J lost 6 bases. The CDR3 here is CASSLRGQGRNSPLHF. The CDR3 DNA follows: TGTGCCAGCAGCTTAAGGGGACAGGGACGTAATTCACCCCTCCACTTT.

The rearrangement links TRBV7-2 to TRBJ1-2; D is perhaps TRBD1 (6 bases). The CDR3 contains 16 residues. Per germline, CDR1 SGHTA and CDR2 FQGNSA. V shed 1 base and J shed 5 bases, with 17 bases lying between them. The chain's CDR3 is CASSLDLPGAIYGYTF. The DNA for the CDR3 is TGTGCCAGCAGCTTAGATCTCCCAGGGGCAATTTATGGCTACACCTTC.

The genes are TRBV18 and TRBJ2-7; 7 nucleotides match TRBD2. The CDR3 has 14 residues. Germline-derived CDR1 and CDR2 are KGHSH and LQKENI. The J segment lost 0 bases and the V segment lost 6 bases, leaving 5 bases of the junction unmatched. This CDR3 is CASSVGGSSYEQYF. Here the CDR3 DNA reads TGTGCCAGCTCGGTGGGGGGGAGCTCCTACGAGCAGTACTTC. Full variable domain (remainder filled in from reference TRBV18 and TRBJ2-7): NAGVMQNPRHLVRRRGQEARLRCSPMKGHSHVYWYRQLPEEGLKFMVYLQKENIIDESGMPKERFSAEFPKEGPSILRIQQVVRGDSAAYFCASSVGGSSYEQYFGPGTRLTVT.

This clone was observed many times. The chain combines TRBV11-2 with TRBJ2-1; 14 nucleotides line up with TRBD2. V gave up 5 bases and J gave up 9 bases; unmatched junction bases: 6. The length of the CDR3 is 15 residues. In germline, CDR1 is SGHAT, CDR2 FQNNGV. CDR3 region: CASSHGTSGSIEQFF. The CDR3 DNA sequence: TGTGCCAGCAGCCACGGGACTAGCGGGAGCATTGAGCAGTTCTTC.

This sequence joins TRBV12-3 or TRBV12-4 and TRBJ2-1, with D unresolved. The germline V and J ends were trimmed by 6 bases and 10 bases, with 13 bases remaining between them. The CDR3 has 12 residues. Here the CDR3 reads CASSPRLSEQFF. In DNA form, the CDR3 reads TGTGCCAGCAGCCCCCGTTTAAGCGAGCAGTTCTTC.

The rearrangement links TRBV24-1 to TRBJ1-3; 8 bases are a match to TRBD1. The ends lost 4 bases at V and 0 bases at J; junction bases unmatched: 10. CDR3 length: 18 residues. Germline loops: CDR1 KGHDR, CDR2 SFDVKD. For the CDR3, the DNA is TGTGCCACCAGTGAAGGGACAGGACGTATGAGCTCTGGAAACACCATATATTTT. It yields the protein CATSEGTGRMSSGNTIYF.

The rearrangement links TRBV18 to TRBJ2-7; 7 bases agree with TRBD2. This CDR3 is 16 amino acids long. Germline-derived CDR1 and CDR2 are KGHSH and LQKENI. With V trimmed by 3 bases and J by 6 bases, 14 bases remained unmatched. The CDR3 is CASSPRTKAGATEQYF. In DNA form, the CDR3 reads TGTGCCAGCTCACCCCGTACAAAGGCGGGAGCCACCGAGCAGTACTTC.

The CDR3 sequence is CASSEQDHSNQPQHF. The CDR3 bases are TGTGCCAGCAGCGAACAGGACCATAGCAATCAGCCCCAGCATTTT. The rearrangement uses TRBV9 and TRBJ1-5; D is possibly TRBD1 (5 bases). Germline CDR1 is SGDLS and CDR2 is YYNGEE. V was clipped by 3 bases and J by 0 bases, with 10 bases between them. The CDR3 consists of 15 residues.

The CDR3 nucleotides read TGTGCCAGCAGTTTACCCAGGGGAGAAAAACTGTTTTTT. It encodes CASSLPRGEKLFF. The genes are TRBV27 and TRBJ1-4; perhaps TRBD1 as D (6 bases). Looked up from germline, CDR1 is MNHEY and CDR2 is SMNVEV (reference sequence). The CDR3 totals 13 residues. V lost 2 bases, J lost 8 bases, and 9 bases lay in between.

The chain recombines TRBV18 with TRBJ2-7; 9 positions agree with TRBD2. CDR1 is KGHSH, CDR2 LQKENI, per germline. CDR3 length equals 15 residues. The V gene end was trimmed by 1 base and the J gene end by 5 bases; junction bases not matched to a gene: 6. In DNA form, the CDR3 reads TGTGCCAGCTCACCACGGGGACTAGCTCAGGACGAGCAGTACTTC. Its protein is CASSPRGLAQDEQYF.

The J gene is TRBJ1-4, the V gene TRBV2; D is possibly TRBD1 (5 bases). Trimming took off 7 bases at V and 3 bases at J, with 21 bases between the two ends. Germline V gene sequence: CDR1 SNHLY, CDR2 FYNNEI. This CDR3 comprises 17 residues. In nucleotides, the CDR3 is TGTGCCAGCACCGGGGGGGTGCTTAATGGAGCTAATGAAAAACTGTTTTTT. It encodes CASTGGVLNGANEKLFF.

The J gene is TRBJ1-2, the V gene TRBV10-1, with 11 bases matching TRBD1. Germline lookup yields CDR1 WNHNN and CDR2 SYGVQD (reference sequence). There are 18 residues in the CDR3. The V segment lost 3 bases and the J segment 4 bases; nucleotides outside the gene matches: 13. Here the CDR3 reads CASSEMKDRGRNGYGYTF. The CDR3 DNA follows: TGCGCCAGCAGTGAAATGAAGGACAGGGGGCGGAATGGCTATGGCTACACCTTC.